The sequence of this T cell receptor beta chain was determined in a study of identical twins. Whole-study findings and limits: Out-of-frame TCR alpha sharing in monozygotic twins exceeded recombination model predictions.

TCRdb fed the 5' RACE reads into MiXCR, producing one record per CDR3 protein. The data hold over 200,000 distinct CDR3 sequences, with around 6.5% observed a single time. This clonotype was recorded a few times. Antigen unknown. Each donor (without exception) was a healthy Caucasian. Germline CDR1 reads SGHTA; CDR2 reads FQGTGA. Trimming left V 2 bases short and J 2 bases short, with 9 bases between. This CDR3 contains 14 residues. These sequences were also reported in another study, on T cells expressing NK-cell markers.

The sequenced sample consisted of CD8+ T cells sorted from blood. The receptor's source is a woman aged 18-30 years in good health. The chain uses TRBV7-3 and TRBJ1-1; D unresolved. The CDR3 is CASSLSYGNTEAFF. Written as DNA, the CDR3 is TGTGCCAGCAGCTTATCCTACGGCAACACTGAAGCTTTCTTT.